Each of the 5 T cell receptor beta chains below was sequenced from the same sample in a study of shared clonotypes between healthy human individuals. TCRdb's copy holds only in-frame clones and misses some; the assay was immunoSEQ multiplex PCR. Of around 350,000 clones listed, less than 75% are singletons. Input material: memory CD4+ T cells sorted from blood. This sample's subset: CD45RA-negative fraction. The receptor set was obtained from a man aged 30-40 years in good health.

The chain is built from TRBV10-3 and TRBJ2-5; possible D gene TRBD1, 6 bases. The CDR3 length is 14 residues. Per germline, CDR1 ENHRY and CDR2 SYGVKD. V dropped 7 bases and J dropped 1 base, with 13 bases sitting between them. The CDR3 reads CAITPGQPQETQYF. As DNA, the CDR3 is TGTGCCATCACTCCCGGACAGCCCCAAGAGACCCAGTACTTC.

This clone was counted once. The J gene is TRBJ2-1, the V gene TRBV6-5, with 7 bases aligning to TRBD2. V was pared by 6 bases and J by 6 bases, with 11 bases of the junction left unmatched. CDR1 MNHEY and CDR2 SVGAGI come from the germline V gene. CDR3 size: 15 residues. Here the CDR3 reads CASSPSGGSGNEQFF. CDR3 bases: TGTGCCAGCAGCCCCTCAGGCGGGAGCGGCAATGAGCAGTTCTTC.

V gene TRBV5-1 combines with J gene TRBJ2-3, with 7 bases identical to TRBD2. The germline CDR1 and CDR2 sequences are SGHRS and YFSETQ. Trimming cost V 0 bases and J 4 bases; bases outside gene matches: 2. This CDR3 region has 14 residues. CDR3 in amino acids: CASSLDLAADTQYF. CDR3 DNA: TGCGCCAGCAGCTTGGACCTAGCGGCAGATACGCAGTATTTT.

V usage is TRBV6-1 and J usage is TRBJ2-7; D uncertain. Looked up from germline, CDR1 is MNHNS and CDR2 is SASEGT. The V gene lost 10 bases and the J gene lost 3 bases, with 7 bases spanning the gap. The CDR3 has 10 residues. The CDR3 sequence is CATPHYEQYF. CDR3 in DNA: TGTGCCACCCCCCACTACGAGCAGTACTTC.

The rearrangement links TRBV20-1 to TRBJ2-3, with unresolved D. The CDR3 runs 10 residues. The V gene's germline CDR1 is DFQATT and CDR2 SNEGSKA (reference sequence). Trimming pared 3 bases from V and 4 bases from J, leaving 2 bases between. The DNA for the CDR3 is TGCAGTGCTAGCGCAGATACGCAGTATTTT. Its translation is CSASADTQYF.